A selection of T cell receptor beta chains follows, all from one sample in a study of Graves' ophthalmopathy and Graves' hyperthyroidism. TCRdb itself ran the multiplex PCR reads through MiXCR, one entry per CDR3 protein. Of around 1,000,000 distinct CDR3 sequences detected, around a third appear once; the ten largest clones hold over 8.5%. The sequenced sample consisted of peripheral blood or thyroid tissue (not recorded which). The receptors here all came from an adult man with Graves' hyperthyroidism. CDR3s include the opening cysteine and the closing phenylalanine or tryptophan. D genes are given only for firm matches. Expanded clones get a size class; other rows say once, few or many, or leave the size out.

>15|.|TRBV11-2|TRBD1|TRBJ1-2
CASSTGQGRDYGYTF
TGTGCCAGCAGCACCGGACAGGGCCGAGACTATGGCTACACCTTC
>14|.|TRBV2|.|TRBJ2-5
CASSPAGRKGTQYF
TGTGCCAGCAGTCCCGCGGGACGGAAAGGGACCCAGTACTTC
>15|many|TRBV7-8|TRBD1|TRBJ2-5
CASSLGDREQETQYF
TGTGCCAGCAGCTTAGGAGACAGGGAACAAGAGACCCAGTACTTC
>12|once|TRBV7-3|TRBD1|TRBJ2-2
CASSATDREQFF
TGTGCCAGCAGCGCCACAGACAGGGAACAGTTTTTT
>15|.|TRBV7-9|TRBD1|TRBJ1-6
CASSLPPGQGTPLHF
TGTGCCAGCAGCTTACCCCCGGGACAGGGGACACCCCTCCACTTT
>18|many|TRBV7-2|TRBD1|TRBJ2-6
CASSLGQGSLSGANVLTF
TGTGCCAGCAGCCTGGGACAGGGCTCCCTCTCTGGGGCCAACGTCCTGACTTTC
>13|.|TRBV29-1|TRBD1|TRBJ2-5
CSFRDRGQETQYF
TGCAGCTTCCGGGACAGGGGACAGGAGACCCAGTACTTC
>11|.|TRBV6-2/TRBV6-3|.|TRBJ1-1
CASKMDTEAFF
TGTGCCAGCAAAATGGACACTGAAGCTTTCTTT
>16|few|TRBV4-1|.|TRBJ2-7
CASSHGPRDGYYEQYF
TGCGCCAGCAGCCATGGGCCCCGGGACGGATACTACGAGCAGTACTTC
>13|many|TRBV10-2|.|TRBJ2-7
CASSEADSYEQYF
TGTGCCAGCAGTGAAGCGGACAGCTACGAGCAGTACTTC
>18|.|TRBV12-3/TRBV12-4|TRBD1|TRBJ1-3
CASSLTGQGDQLGDTIYF
TGTGCCAGCAGTCTAACGGGACAGGGCGACCAGCTCGGAGACACCATATATTTT
>14|many|TRBV7-9|.|TRBJ2-7
CASSPGINWYEQYF
TGTGCCAGCAGCCCAGGGATTAACTGGTACGAGCAGTACTTC
>15|.|TRBV29-1|TRBD2|TRBJ2-7
CSPGKSGGSSYEQYF
TGCAGCCCAGGGAAAAGCGGGGGAAGTTCCTACGAGCAGTACTTC
>17|many|TRBV7-9|TRBD2|TRBJ2-7
CASSSPRGSLAGEEQYF
TGTGCCAGCAGCTCCCCCCGCGGATCGCTAGCGGGAGAAGAGCAGTACTTC
>17|many|TRBV5-1|.|TRBJ1-1
CASSPGGGGASNTEAFF
TGCGCCAGCAGCCCGGGAGGTGGCGGTGCGTCGAACACTGAAGCTTTCTTT
>17|.|TRBV7-2|.|TRBJ2-2
CASSITGAGDATGELFF
TGTGCCAGCAGCATAACAGGGGCGGGGGATGCCACCGGGGAGCTGTTTTTT
>15|many|TRBV7-3|TRBD2|TRBJ2-5
CASSRGLARQETQYF
TGTGCCAGCAGCCGCGGACTAGCGCGACAAGAGACCCAGTACTTC
>14|.|TRBV15|.|TRBJ1-4
CATSGIQRDEKLFF
TGTGCCACCAGCGGCATTCAGCGGGATGAAAAACTGTTTTTT